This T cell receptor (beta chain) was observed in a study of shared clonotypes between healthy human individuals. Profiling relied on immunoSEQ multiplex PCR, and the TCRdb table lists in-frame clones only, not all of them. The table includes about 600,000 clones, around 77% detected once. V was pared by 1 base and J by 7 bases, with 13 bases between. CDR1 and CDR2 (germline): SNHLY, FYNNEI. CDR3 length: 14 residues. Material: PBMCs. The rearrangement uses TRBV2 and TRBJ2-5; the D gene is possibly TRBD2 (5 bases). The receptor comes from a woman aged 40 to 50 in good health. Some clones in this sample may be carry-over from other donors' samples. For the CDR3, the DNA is TGTGCCAGCAGTGAAGTCGGGATTTCCACGACCCAGTACTTC. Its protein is CASSEVGISTTQYF.